This note documents a single TCR beta chain sequence. Its cognate antigen is unknown. Described time point: week 5, during vaccination. Vaccination used 300 ug of mutant IDH1 20-mer peptide per dose, with topical imiquimod. V lost 10 bases to trimming and J lost 1 base, with 13 bases between them. The CDR3 extends over 13 amino acids. Germline V gene data show CDR1 as ENHRY and CDR2 as SYGVKD. Clones were sequenced by immunoSEQ multiplex PCR, and TCRdb holds only the in-frame ones, with some missing. Among approximately 60,000 clones listed, less than 85% were seen once. This entry belongs to a study of a mutant IDH1 vaccine in newly diagnosed glioma.

This chain links TRBV10-3 with TRBJ1-1; D gene unclear. The specimen was PBMCs, collected from a glioma patient whose treatment included an IDH1 peptide vaccine. The clonotype originates from a woman younger than 35 with glioma. Some clones in this sample may be carry-over from other donors' samples. The CDR3 reads CATNIQRNTEAFF. In DNA form, the CDR3 reads TGTGCCACCAACATTCAAAGGAACACTGAAGCTTTCTTT.